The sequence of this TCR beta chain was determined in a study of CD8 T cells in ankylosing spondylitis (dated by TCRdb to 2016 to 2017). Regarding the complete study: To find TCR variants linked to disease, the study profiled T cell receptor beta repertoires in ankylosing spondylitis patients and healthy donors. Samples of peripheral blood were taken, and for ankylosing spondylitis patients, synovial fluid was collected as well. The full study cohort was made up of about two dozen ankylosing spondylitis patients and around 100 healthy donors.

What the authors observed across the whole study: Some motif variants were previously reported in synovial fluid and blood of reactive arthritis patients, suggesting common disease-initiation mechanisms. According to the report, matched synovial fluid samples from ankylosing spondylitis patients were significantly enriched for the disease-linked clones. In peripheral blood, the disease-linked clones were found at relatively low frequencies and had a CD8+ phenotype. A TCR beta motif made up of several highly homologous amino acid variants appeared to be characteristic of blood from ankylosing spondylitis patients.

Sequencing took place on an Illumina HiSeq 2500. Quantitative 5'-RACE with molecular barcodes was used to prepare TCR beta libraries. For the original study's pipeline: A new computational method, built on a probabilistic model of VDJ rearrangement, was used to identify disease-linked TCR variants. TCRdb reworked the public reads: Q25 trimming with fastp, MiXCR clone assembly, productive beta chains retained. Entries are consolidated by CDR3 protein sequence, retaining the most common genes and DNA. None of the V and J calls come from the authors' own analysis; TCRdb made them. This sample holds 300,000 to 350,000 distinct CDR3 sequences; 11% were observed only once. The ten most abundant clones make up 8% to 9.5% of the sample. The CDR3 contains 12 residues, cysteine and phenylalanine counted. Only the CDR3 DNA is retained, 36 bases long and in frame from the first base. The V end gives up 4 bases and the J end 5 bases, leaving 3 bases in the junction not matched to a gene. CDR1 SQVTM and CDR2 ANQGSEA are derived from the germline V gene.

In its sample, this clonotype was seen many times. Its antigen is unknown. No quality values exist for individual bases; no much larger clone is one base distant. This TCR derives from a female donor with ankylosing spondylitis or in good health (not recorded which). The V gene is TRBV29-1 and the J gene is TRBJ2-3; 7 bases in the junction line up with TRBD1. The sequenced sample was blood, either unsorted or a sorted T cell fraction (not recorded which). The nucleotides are TGCAGCGTTGGACAGGGTGGAGATACGCAGTATTTT. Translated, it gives CSVGQGGDTQYF.